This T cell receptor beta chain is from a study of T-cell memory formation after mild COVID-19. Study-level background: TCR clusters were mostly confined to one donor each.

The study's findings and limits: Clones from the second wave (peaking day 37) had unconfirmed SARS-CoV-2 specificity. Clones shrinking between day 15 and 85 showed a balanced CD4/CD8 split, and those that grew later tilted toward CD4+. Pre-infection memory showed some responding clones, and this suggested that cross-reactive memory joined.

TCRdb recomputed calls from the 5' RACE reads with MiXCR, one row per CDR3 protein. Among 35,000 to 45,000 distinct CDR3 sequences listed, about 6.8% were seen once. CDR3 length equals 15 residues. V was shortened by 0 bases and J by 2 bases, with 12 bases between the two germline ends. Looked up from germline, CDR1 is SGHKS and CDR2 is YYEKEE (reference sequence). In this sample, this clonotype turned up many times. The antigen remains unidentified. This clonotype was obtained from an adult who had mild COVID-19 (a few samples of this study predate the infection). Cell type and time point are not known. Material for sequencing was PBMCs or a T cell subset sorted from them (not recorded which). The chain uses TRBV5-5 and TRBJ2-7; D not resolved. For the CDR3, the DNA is TGTGCCAGCAGCTTGGGATTCGACGGCACCTACGAGCAGTACTTC. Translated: CASSLGFDGTYEQYF.